A selection of T cell receptor beta chains follows, all from one sample in a study of metastatic and nonmetastatic thyroid tumors. TCRdb reprocessed the PCR reads using MiXCR. The data contain some 40,000 clones, 24% of them seen just once; the ten biggest clones take up 14%. The sequenced sample was tumor tissue. The origin of the receptors is a female donor with papillary thyroid cancer or a benign thyroid nodule (not recorded which). Some clones in this sample may be carry-over from other donors' samples. CDR3s include the opening cysteine and the closing phenylalanine or tryptophan. A D gene is named only where the DNA matches it firmly. Rows may omit the clone size; those that give it use once, few, many or a size class.

TRBD2	TRBJ2-2	many	TRBV20-1	TGCAGTGCTAGAGATTTACTAGCGGGAGTTGGGGGGGAGCTGTTTTTT	CSARDLLAGVGGELFF
TRBD2	TRBJ2-1	.	TRBV20-1	TGCAGTGCTAGAGATCGGGGTAGCGGGAGGTGGAATGAGCAGTTCTTC	CSARDRGSGRWNEQFF
.	TRBJ1-1	.	TRBV28	TGTGCCAGCAGTTTATCGATCAGGGCCACTGAAGCTTTCTTT	CASSLSIRATEAFF
TRBD2	TRBJ2-7	.	TRBV7-6	TGTGCCAGCAGCTTAGCCCACCGGGGGGGCGGGACCTACGATCAGTACTTC	CASSLAHRGGGTYDQYF
.	TRBJ1-2	many	TRBV20-1	TGCAGTGCTAGATTTGTAGGGGCCGATTTGCCGGTCTCTGGCTACACCTTC	CSARFVGADLPVSGYTF
TRBD2	TRBJ2-3	few	TRBV6-1	TGTGCCAGCAACCACGGACTAGCGGGTGCGGGGGGTACGCAGTATTTT	CASNHGLAGAGGTQYF
.	TRBJ2-2	.	TRBV18	TGTGCCAGCTCTCGGGACCCCGGGGCCGGGGAGCTGTTTTTT	CASSRDPGAGELFF
.	TRBJ2-5	many	TRBV4-1	TGCGCCAGCAGCCAAGGTTTGGGCAGGGGTGAGACCCAGTACTTC	CASSQGLGRGETQYF
.	TRBJ1-2	few	TRBV19	TGTGCCAGTAGTATGAGAGCGGCGGGCTACACCTTC	CASSMRAAGYTF
TRBD1	TRBJ1-1	few	TRBV5-1	TGCGCCAGCAGCTTTCAGGGGGTCACTGAAGCTTTCTTT	CASSFQGVTEAFF
.	TRBJ2-3	few	TRBV7-9	TGTGCCAGCAGACAATGGGATACGCAGTATTTT	CASRQWDTQYF
.	TRBJ2-6	many	TRBV6-5	TGTGCCAGCAGTTACTCGAGCGAGGGTCTTCCGGCTGGGGCCAACGTCCTGACTTTC	CASSYSSEGLPAGANVLTF
TRBD1	TRBJ2-7	few	TRBV20-1	TGCAGTGCTTCCCGGGACAGGGGCTACGAGCAGTACTTC	CSASRDRGYEQYF
.	TRBJ1-1	few	TRBV10-3	TGTGCCATCAGTGAGTCACAGGGCCAGAACACTGAAGCTTTCTTT	CAISESQGQNTEAFF
.	TRBJ1-2	few	TRBV19	TGTGCCAGTAGTATCCAGGAGAACTATGGCTACACCTTC	CASSIQENYGYTF
.	TRBJ1-2	.	TRBV3-1	TGTGCCAGCAGCCCCAGGGACCAAGCGGGAGGCTACACCTTC	CASSPRDQAGGYTF
.	TRBJ2-3	many	TRBV7-8	TGTGCCAGCAGCTTAACGTGGGGCGGCACAGATACGCAGTATTTT	CASSLTWGGTDTQYF
.	TRBJ1-4	.	TRBV7-6	TGTGCCAGCAGCTTTGGGAATGAAAAACTGTTTTTT	CASSFGNEKLFF
TRBD2	TRBJ2-7	many	TRBV20-1	TGCAGTGCTAGTAAAGGCACGGGAGGAGTCTTCGAGCAGTACTTC	CSASKGTGGVFEQYF
TRBD2	TRBJ2-1	few	TRBV20-1	TGCAGTGCGCCCGGACTAGCGGGATTGTCCGAGCAGTTCTTC	CSAPGLAGLSEQFF
TRBD2	TRBJ2-1	many	TRBV4-3	TGCGCCAGCAGCCAAGAAACTAGCGGGGGTTACAATGAGCAGTTCTTC	CASSQETSGGYNEQFF
.	TRBJ1-5	.	TRBV20-1	TGCAGTGCTAGAGAAGAGGGGAATCAGCCCCAGCATTTT	CSAREEGNQPQHF
.	TRBJ1-1	.	TRBV20-1	TGCAGTGCTAGAGATGTTCGTCGGGATGAAGCTTTCTTT	CSARDVRRDEAFF
TRBD1	TRBJ2-2	.	TRBV11-2	TGTGCCAGCAGCTTAAGTACGGGACAGTCGAACACCGGGGAGCTGTTTTTT	CASSLSTGQSNTGELFF
.	TRBJ1-3	many	TRBV11-1	TGTGCCAGCAGCTCGTTGGCACCCGCTCTGAGAAACACCATATATTTT	CASSSLAPALRNTIYF
.	TRBJ1-2	.	TRBV7-3	TGTGCCAGCAGCCCAGACATTGACTATGGCTACACCTTC	CASSPDIDYGYTF
.	TRBJ2-1	.	TRBV28	TGTGCCAGCAGTTCGGGGGCTAGCGTTGGGAGCGAGCAGTTCTTC	CASSSGASVGSEQFF
.	TRBJ2-3	few	TRBV12-3/TRBV12-4	TGTGCCAGCAGTGACACCGGGACTTGGACAGATACGCAGTATTTT	CASSDTGTWTDTQYF
TRBD1	TRBJ1-4	few	TRBV20-1	TGCAGTGCTACCGGGACAGCAACTAATGAAAAACTGTTTTTT	CSATGTATNEKLFF
.	TRBJ1-1	.	TRBV20-1	TGCAGTGCTAGAGGTAGGGGGGACACTGAAGCTTTCTTT	CSARGRGDTEAFF
.	TRBJ2-3	.	TRBV20-1	TGCAGTGCTAGTGGAAGACAGAGCACAGATACGCAGTATTTT	CSASGRQSTDTQYF
.	TRBJ2-5	many	TRBV18	TGTGCCAGCTCACTAGGGCGGGGTATCGGAGAGACCCAGTACTTC	CASSLGRGIGETQYF
.	TRBJ2-6	.	TRBV5-1	TGCGCCAGCAGCTGGGGCCCGACAGTCTCTGGGGCCAACGTCCTGACTTTC	CASSWGPTVSGANVLTF
.	TRBJ2-7	.	TRBV19	TGTGCCAGTAAATCGTACGAGCAGTACTTC	CASKSYEQYF
.	TRBJ2-7	.	TRBV18	TGTGCCAGCTCATCCGGGTCCTACGAGCAGTGCTTC	CASSSGSYEQCF
TRBD2	TRBJ2-7	many	TRBV7-3	TGTGCCAGCAGCCCCCGGGGAGGGCCCGAAAACGAGCAGTACTTC	CASSPRGGPENEQYF
.	TRBJ2-7	.	TRBV3-1	TGTGCCAACAGCCAAGGTTGGGGTCATGGCTACGAGCAGTACTTC	CANSQGWGHGYEQYF